The entry below gives a single TCR beta chain sequence along with its context. The target antigen is unknown. These data are taken from a study of Ad26.COV2.S vaccination and SARS-CoV-2 variants. Study-level points and caveats: Quantification of TCR breadth and depth may have yielded underestimates of total T cell responses. Whether participants received vaccine or placebo, their non-spike TCR breadth was similar. Participants in the vaccine arm had higher spike-specific TCR breadth; placebo recipients had lower.

The treatment: approximately 18 received Ad26.COV2.S at low or high dose, single or two shots; 5 received placebo; per-sample allocation not given. Specimen acquisition occurred on day 63 following the initial vaccine or placebo injection. Assay used: immunoSEQ multiplex PCR; TCRdb lists only in-frame clones, some missing. The sample lists a few hundred thousand clones, about nine tenths occurring once. Trimming left V 8 bases short and J 6 bases short, with 11 bases between. This CDR3 comprises 12 residues. Germline values: CDR1 MNHEY, CDR2 SMNVEV (reference sequence). This sample comprised peripheral blood, obtained in a trial of Ad26.COV2.S vaccine versus placebo. The receptor's source is a person aged 18-60 years who received the Ad26.COV2.S COVID-19 vaccine or a placebo. The chain has TRBV27 and TRBJ2-1; the D gene is possibly TRBD2 (5 bases). CDR3 protein: CASRGGFNEQFF. CDR3 nucleotides: TGTGCCAGCCGAGGAGGTTTCAATGAGCAGTTCTTC.